Detailed here is one T cell receptor beta chain. These data are taken from a study of cytomegalovirus exposure and HLA in healthy donors. V was pared by 9 bases and J by 2 bases, with 5 bases of the junction left unmatched. Germline values: CDR1 MDHEN, CDR2 SYDVKM. This CDR3 comprises 14 residues. The PCR had 60 Vbeta and 13 Jbeta primers. Sequencing used immunoSEQ multiplex PCR; TCRdb keeps in-frame clones, though not all of them. The sample consists of about 98,000 clones, around 70% of them appearing once. This receptor was identified in a man aged 45-65 years in good health and CMV-seronegative. Sequenced: PBMCs. The rearrangement uses TRBV28 and TRBJ2-2; TRBD2 aligns across 8 bases. As DNA, the CDR3 is TGTGCCAGTGCGGGGGGTCGAAACACCGGGGAGCTGTTTTTT. Its translation: CASAGGRNTGELFF. Based on the CDR3 plus reference TRBV28 and TRBJ2-2, the full variable domain is DVKVTQSSRYLVKRTGEKVFLECVQDMDHENMFWYRQDPGLGLRLIYFSYDVKMKEKGDIPEGYSVSREKKERFSLILESASTNQTSMYLCASAGGRNTGELFFGEGSRLTVL.